Listed below are T cell receptor beta chains from one sample, sequenced in a study of response to subunit inactivated influenza vaccine. TCRdb reprocessed the RT-PCR reads via MiXCR and lists one record per CDR3 protein. The data hold just over 300,000 distinct CDR3 sequences, with approximately 23% observed a single time. The sequencing here drew on PBMCs from blood, taken about 20 months after vaccination. These receptors were collected from a man in his fifties or sixties who received an inactivated influenza vaccine. Both conserved end residues are part of each CDR3. D genes are given only for firm matches. Size is stated for part of the rows, as once, few or many counts, or as a class when the clone is expanded.

CDR3	DNA	V	size	J	D
CASSPGTSGGLQETQYF	TGTGCCAGCAGCCCCGGGACTAGCGGGGGGCTCCAAGAGACCCAGTACTTC	TRBV12-3/TRBV12-4	.	TRBJ2-5	TRBD2
CASSGGQGRNQPQHF	TGTGCCAGCAGTGGGGGACAGGGACGCAATCAGCCCCAGCATTTT	TRBV6-1	.	TRBJ1-5	TRBD1
CASSSTRGPLISPLHF	TGCGCCAGCAGCAGTACCAGGGGACCTTTGATCTCACCCCTCCACTTT	TRBV5-1	few	TRBJ1-6	.
CAGSSGGTLKETQYF	TGTGCCGGATCTAGCGGGGGCACCCTGAAGGAGACCCAGTACTTC	TRBV5-4	few	TRBJ2-5	TRBD2
CAISEPISTEAFF	TGTGCCATCAGTGAGCCGATTAGCACTGAAGCTTTCTTT	TRBV10-3	.	TRBJ1-1	.
CSADEGTVNTEAFF	TGCAGTGCCGACGAGGGGACAGTGAACACTGAAGCTTTCTTT	TRBV20-1	few	TRBJ1-1	TRBD1
CASSTRQGDTGAFF	TGTGCCAGTAGTACCCGACAGGGGGACACTGGAGCTTTCTTT	TRBV19	.	TRBJ1-1	TRBD1
CASSFFGRGEKLFF	TGTGCCAGCAGCTTCTTTGGGCGTGGTGAAAAACTGTTTTTT	TRBV11-2	many	TRBJ1-4	.
CATSDGSYEQYF	TGTGCCACCAGTGATGGTTCCTACGAGCAGTACTTC	TRBV24-1	.	TRBJ2-7	.
CASSYSLESTAKNIQYF	TGTGCCAGCAGTTACTCTCTAGAATCAACAGCCAAAAACATTCAGTACTTC	TRBV6-5	few	TRBJ2-4	.
CASSLRQGQGNTEAFF	TGCGCCAGCAGCTTGAGACAGGGGCAAGGGAACACTGAAGCTTTCTTT	TRBV5-1	few	TRBJ1-1	TRBD1
CASSPNEGPSTDTQYF	TGTGCCAGTAGCCCAAATGAGGGGCCTTCCACAGATACGCAGTATTTT	TRBV19	.	TRBJ2-3	.
CSAFRDRGSDTQYF	TGCAGTGCTTTCCGGGACAGGGGTTCAGATACGCAGTATTTT	TRBV20-1	.	TRBJ2-3	TRBD1
CASSLDSSYGYTF	TGCGCCAGCAGCTTGGACAGTTCCTATGGCTACACCTTC	TRBV5-1	few	TRBJ1-2	.
CASSGVRGLYGYTF	TGTGCCAGCAGTGGAGTCAGGGGACTGTATGGCTACACCTTC	TRBV12-3/TRBV12-4	.	TRBJ1-2	.
CASSLELASTDTQYF	TGTGCCAGCAGCTTAGAACTAGCTAGCACAGATACGCAGTATTTT	TRBV11-2	.	TRBJ2-3	.
CASKRQGATNEKLFF	TGTGCCAGCAAAAGACAGGGGGCAACTAATGAAAAACTGTTTTTT	TRBV12-3/TRBV12-4	.	TRBJ1-4	TRBD1
CASSLGQRLNTEAFF	TGTGCCAGCAGCCTCGGACAGAGATTGAACACTGAAGCTTTCTTT	TRBV6-1	few	TRBJ1-1	.
CASSSQRTAYGYTF	TGTGCCAGCAGCAGCCAAAGGACAGCCTATGGCTACACCTTC	TRBV6-1	few	TRBJ1-2	.
CASNGGGFQPQHF	TGTGCCAGCAATGGTGGAGGGTTTCAGCCCCAGCATTTT	TRBV12-3/TRBV12-4	.	TRBJ1-5	.
CATSRDEAQPIRYTQYF	TGTGCCACCAGCAGAGATGAGGCACAGCCCATTCGGTATACGCAGTATTTT	TRBV15	.	TRBJ2-3	.
CATSDLPGGSYNEQFF	TGTGCCACCAGTGATTTACCCGGGGGCTCCTACAATGAGCAGTTCTTC	TRBV24-1	few	TRBJ2-1	.
CASSLGLAGETQYF	TGCGCCAGCAGCTTGGGACTAGCGGGTGAGACCCAGTACTTC	TRBV5-1	many	TRBJ2-5	TRBD2
CASSLTATADTQYF	TGTGCCAGCAGCCTGACCGCTACCGCAGATACGCAGTATTTT	TRBV14	few	TRBJ2-3	.
CASSGGTGSFADYGYTF	TGTGCCAGCAGCGGCGGGACAGGGTCATTCGCCGACTATGGCTACACCTTC	TRBV13	few	TRBJ1-2	TRBD1
CRARGRVNTEAFF	TGCAGGGCTAGAGGGCGCGTGAACACTGAAGCTTTCTTT	TRBV20-1	few	TRBJ1-1	.
CASSEGIAGQTQYF	TGTGCCAGCAGTGAAGGTATAGCGGGCCAGACCCAGTACTTC	TRBV6-1	.	TRBJ2-5	TRBD2
CATSVSGPVKFF	TGTGCCACCAGTGTTAGCGGACCGGTTAAATTCTTC	TRBV24-1	.	TRBJ2-1	.
CSARDSRWQQETQYF	TGCAGTGCTAGAGATAGCAGGTGGCAGCAAGAGACCCAGTACTTC	TRBV20-1	.	TRBJ2-5	.
CASSSIKAHGTGYNYGYTF	TGTGCCAGCAGCTCTATTAAAGCCCACGGGACAGGCTATAACTATGGCTACACCTTC	TRBV11-1	many	TRBJ1-2	TRBD1
CASKAGESSYEQYF	TGTGCCAGTAAAGCGGGTGAAAGCTCCTACGAGCAGTACTTC	TRBV7-9	.	TRBJ2-7	.
CASSGRATSGQGIDEQFF	TGTGCCAGCAGCGGTAGGGCGACTTCGGGACAGGGTATCGATGAGCAGTTCTTC	TRBV9	.	TRBJ2-1	TRBD1
CSATRTSGTTDTQYF	TGCAGTGCTACTCGGACTAGCGGGACCACAGATACGCAGTATTTT	TRBV20-1	.	TRBJ2-3	TRBD2
CASSHLTGTLNTEAFF	TGTGCCAGTAGCCACCTCACAGGAACCCTTAACACTGAAGCTTTCTTT	TRBV19	few	TRBJ1-1	.
CASRELGLAGPDTQYF	TGTGCCAGCAGGGAATTAGGGCTAGCGGGCCCAGATACGCAGTATTTT	TRBV9	.	TRBJ2-3	TRBD2